The 18 T cell receptor beta chains below come from one sample, sequenced in a study of siplizumab effects on memory and regulatory T cells. Coculturing was carried out on the mixed lymphocyte reaction cells. It lasted around 6 days and was done at 37°C. For these TCRs, the target antigens are not known. Here immunoSEQ multiplex PCR was the method, and the copy in TCRdb shows in-frame clones only, minus some. The sample consists of more than 12,000 clones, approximately 45% of them appearing once. Sequences were obtained from CFSE-low (dividing) CD4+ T cells sorted from an allogeneic mixed lymphocyte reaction. The receptors come from a human donor in good health; the cells came from an allogeneic mixed lymphocyte reaction. Some clones in this sample may be carry-over from other donors' samples.

The rearrangement uses TRBV5-5 and TRBJ1-2; no clear D gene. CDR3 length: 12 residues. Per the germline V gene, CDR1 is SGHKS and CDR2 is YYEKEE (reference sequence). Trimming left V 5 bases short and J 0 bases short, with 5 bases between. Here the CDR3 DNA reads TGTGCCAGCAGAGCAGCTAACTATGGCTACACCTTC. It yields the protein CASRAANYGYTF.

Only a few counts were recorded for this clone. The CDR3 reads CASSPREVATNEKLFF. The CDR3, as DNA: TGTGCCAGCAGCCCCCGGGAGGTTGCAACTAATGAAAAACTGTTTTTT. The chain joins TRBV9 to TRBJ1-4; no clear D. There are 16 residues in the CDR3. The V end was cut by 4 bases, the J end by 0 bases, with 13 bases between. CDR1 is SGDLS, CDR2 YYNGEE, per germline.

This clone was seen just once. The chain combines TRBV12-2 with TRBJ2-7; the table names TRBD1, a call not compared with the DNA. TRBV12-2 is labeled a pseudogene. The CDR3 loop spans 15 amino acids. The CDR3 region is CAGRLAYKGGDEQYF. The CDR3 DNA is TGTGCAGGTCGCTTAGCGTATAAAGGGGGCGACGAGCAGTACTTC.

The gene calls are TRBV6-4 and TRBJ2-7; 12 positions agree with TRBD1. The CDR3 sequence is 15 residues long. Germline assignment: CDR1 MRHNA and CDR2 SNTAGT. The ends lost 6 bases at V and 1 base at J; junction bases unmatched: 4. The CDR3: CASRGTGGSSYEQYF. The CDR3 DNA sequence: TGTGCCAGCAGAGGGACAGGGGGCTCGTCCTACGAGCAGTACTTC.

This chain links TRBV15 with TRBJ1-2, with 12 bases fitting TRBD1. This CDR3 region has 15 residues. V dropped 1 base and J dropped 6; count of bases not matched to a gene: 3. The V gene's germline CDR1 is LNHNV and CDR2 YYDKDF (reference sequence). The CDR3 coding sequence is TGTGCCACCAGCAGAGGGGACAGGGGGCTGAATGGCTACACCTTC. Amino acids: CATSRGDRGLNGYTF.

J is TRBJ1-3 and V is TRBV28, with 9 bases matching TRBD1. V lost 5 bases and J lost 0; bases outside the gene matches: 8. Looked up from germline, CDR1 is MDHEN and CDR2 is SYDVKM. The CDR3 has 17 residues. The CDR3 is CASSQGQGHFSGNTIYF. DNA for the CDR3: TGTGCCAGCAGTCAAGGACAGGGGCATTTCTCTGGAAACACCATATATTTT.

The chain is built from TRBV29-1 and TRBJ2-3; 13 bases are shared with TRBD2. The germline gives CDR1 SQVTM, CDR2 ANQGSEA. The trim removed 8 bases at V and 0 bases at J, leaving 11 bases unmatched. The CDR3 totals 17 residues. CDR3 in DNA: TGCAGCCTTCTAGGACTAGCGGGGGACTTTAGCACAGATACGCAGTATTTT. Translating it yields CSLLGLAGDFSTDTQYF.

The chain recombines TRBV7-2 with TRBJ1-4, with a weak D call TRBD1 (5 bases). Trimming stripped 1 base from V and 3 bases from J, with 12 bases between. CDR1 and CDR2 (germline): SGHTA, FQGNSA. CDR3 length: 16 residues. The CDR3 spells CASSLVNLGPNEKLFF. In DNA form, the CDR3 reads TGTGCCAGCAGCTTAGTAAATCTGGGGCCTAATGAAAAACTGTTTTTT.

The chain couples TRBV15 to TRBJ1-2; TRBD1 agrees at 8 bases. Per germline, CDR1 LNHNV and CDR2 YYDKDF (reference sequence). V lost 7 bases, J lost 4 bases, and 5 bases stayed unmatched. The CDR3 runs 13 residues. CDR3 DNA: TGTGCCACCAACCCAGGGGGCATCTATGGCTACACCTTC. Amino acid sequence: CATNPGGIYGYTF.

The CDR3 coding sequence is TGTGCCAGCTTAAGGCAGGAGGGAAACAATGAGCAGTTCTTC. Amino acid sequence: CASLRQEGNNEQFF. The chain recombines TRBV6-1 with TRBJ2-1; TRBD2 might be the D (6 bases). There are 14 residues in the CDR3. Trimming pared 8 bases from V and 5 bases from J, leaving 16 bases between. The V gene's germline CDR1 is MNHNS and CDR2 SASEGT.

J is TRBJ1-2 and V is TRBV6-5; 8 bases are a match to TRBD1. This CDR3 is 13 amino acids long. Per the germline V gene, CDR1 is MNHEY and CDR2 is SVGAGI. The trim removed 4 bases at V and 7 bases at J, leaving 5 bases unmatched. The CDR3 DNA follows: TGTGCCAGCAGTTCCACAGGGGGATTTGGCTACACCTTC. Translating it yields CASSSTGGFGYTF.

The chain combines TRBV6-1 with TRBJ2-1, with TRBD1 matching over 11 bases. This CDR3 has 15 residues. The germline gives CDR1 MNHNS, CDR2 SASEGT. The V segment lost 5 bases and the J segment 4 bases; nucleotides outside the gene matches: 4. This chain's CDR3 is CASSLDRGLYNEQFF. Written as DNA, the CDR3 is TGTGCCAGCAGTCTGGACAGGGGGCTGTACAATGAGCAGTTCTTC.

The CDR3: CASSLAGGDTQYF. CDR3 DNA sequence: TGTGCCAGCAGTCTAGCGGGGGGAGATACGCAGTATTTT. The gene calls are TRBV7-4 and TRBJ2-3; 11 positions agree with TRBD2. The CDR3 runs to 13 residues. In germline, CDR1 is SGHVT, CDR2 SQSDAQ. V dropped 6 bases and J dropped 5; count of bases not matched to a gene: 1.

This clone was detected only once. This may stem from a read error, because a much larger clone lies one nucleotide away. This chain uses TRBV7-6 with TRBJ2-7; 10 bases are shared with TRBD1. The germline CDR1 and CDR2 sequences are SGHVS and FNYEAQ. The CDR3 consists of 14 residues. Germline trimming cut 1 base from V and 6 bases from J; bases unmatched to any gene: 3. The CDR3 DNA sequence: TGTGCCAGCAGCTTAGGGACAGGGGGGGGCGAGCAGTACTTC. This translates into CASSLGTGGGEQYF.

Of note for this clone: Other DNA sequences in the same sample also yield this CDR3. This chain joins TRBV5-4 and TRBJ1-5, with D possibly matching TRBD1 (5 bases). The CDR3 totals 14 residues. Trimming left V 1 base short and J 3 bases short, with 8 bases between. Germline V CDR1 and CDR2: SGHNT, YYREEE (reference sequence). The CDR3 DNA reads as TGTGCCAGCAGCTTGTTAGGGACCAATCAGCCCCAGCATTTT. It specifies CASSLLGTNQPQHF.

This clone was found a few times. The J gene is TRBJ2-1, the V gene TRBV5-4; 9 bases are shared with TRBD2. The CDR3 consists of 15 residues. Trimming removed 3 bases from V and 3 bases from J; junction bases left unmatched: 4. Germline CDR1 reads SGHNT; CDR2 reads YYREEE (reference sequence). This CDR3 reads CASSSSGDFYNEQFF. CDR3 coding DNA: TGTGCCAGCAGCTCTAGCGGGGACTTCTACAATGAGCAGTTCTTC.

CDR3 sequence reads: CASSLGTGVGNQPQHF. The DNA of the CDR3 is TGTGCCAGCAGCTTGGGAACAGGGGTTGGCAATCAGCCCCAGCATTTT. The chain links TRBV7-9 to TRBJ1-5; 7 positions match TRBD1. Germline V gene lookup returns CDR1 SEHNR and CDR2 FQNEAQ (reference sequence). Trimming removed 3 bases from V and 2 bases from J; junction bases left unmatched: 7. The CDR3 has 16 amino acids.

The DNA for the CDR3 is TGTGCCAGCAGCTTCTTAAGGGGGCCCGTCGAGCAGTACTTC. Protein product: CASSFLRGPVEQYF. The chain joins TRBV5-8 to TRBJ2-7; 7 nucleotides line up with TRBD1. This CDR3 is 14 amino acids long. Germline V gene sequence: CDR1 SGHTS, CDR2 YDEGEE. The junction had 8 bases not matched to a gene; V was cut back by 2 bases and J by 6 bases.